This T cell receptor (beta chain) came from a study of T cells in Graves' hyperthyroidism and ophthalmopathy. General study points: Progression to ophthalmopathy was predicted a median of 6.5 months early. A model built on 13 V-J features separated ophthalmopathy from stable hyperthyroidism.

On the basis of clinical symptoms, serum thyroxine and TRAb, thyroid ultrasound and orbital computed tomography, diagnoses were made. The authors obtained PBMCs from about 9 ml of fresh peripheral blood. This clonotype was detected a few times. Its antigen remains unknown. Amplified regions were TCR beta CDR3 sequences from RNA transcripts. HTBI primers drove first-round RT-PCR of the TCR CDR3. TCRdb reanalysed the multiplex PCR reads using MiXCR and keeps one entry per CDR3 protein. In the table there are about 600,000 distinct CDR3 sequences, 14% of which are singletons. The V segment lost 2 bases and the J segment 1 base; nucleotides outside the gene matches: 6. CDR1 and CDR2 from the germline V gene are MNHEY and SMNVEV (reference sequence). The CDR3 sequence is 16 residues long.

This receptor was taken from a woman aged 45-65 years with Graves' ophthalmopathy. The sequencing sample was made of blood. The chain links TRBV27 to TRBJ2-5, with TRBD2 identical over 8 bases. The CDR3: CASSLMPSGSQETQYF. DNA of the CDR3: TGTGCCAGCAGTTTAATGCCTAGCGGGTCCCAAGAGACCCAGTACTTC.